Below, 21 T cell receptor beta chains from the same sample are listed, as sequenced in a study of Ad26.COV2.S vaccination and SARS-CoV-2 variants. This table comes from immunoSEQ multiplex PCR, and its TCRdb copy is limited to in-frame clones, with some not included. Of a few hundred thousand clones detected, 88% appear once; the ten largest clones hold 3.6%. Treatment in this sample: 15 to 20 received Ad26.COV2.S at low or high dose, single or two shots; about 5 received placebo; per-sample allocation not given. On day 63 after the first injection, vaccine and placebo recipients gave samples. The sequencing here drew on peripheral blood, taken in a trial of Ad26.COV2.S vaccine versus placebo. The receptors were gathered from a person aged 18-65 years who received the Ad26.COV2.S COVID-19 vaccine or a placebo.

The genes are TRBV14 and TRBJ1-2, with D hard to call. Trimming removed 0 bases from V and 2 bases from J, with 13 bases in between. This CDR3 comprises 16 residues. Germline V gene data show CDR1 as SGHDN and CDR2 as FVKESK. CDR3 residues: CASSQDYRRGNYGYTF. The CDR3 coding sequence is TGTGCCAGCAGCCAAGATTATAGGCGGGGAAACTATGGCTACACCTTC.

V gene TRBV5-4 combines with J gene TRBJ2-7; D perhaps matches TRBD1 (5 bases). The CDR3 spans 13 residues. CDR1 SGHNT and CDR2 YYREEE come from the germline V gene (reference sequence). The germline V and J ends were trimmed by 3 bases and 2 bases, with 9 bases remaining between them. The CDR3: CASSSDRTYEQYF. Here the CDR3 DNA reads TGTGCCAGCAGCTCCGACAGAACCTACGAGCAGTACTTC.

CDR3 protein: CASSWETGAYEQYF. CDR3 DNA: TGCGCCAGCAGCTGGGAAACAGGCGCCTACGAGCAGTACTTC. The rearrangement joins TRBV5-1 to TRBJ2-7; D is perhaps TRBD1 (5 bases). This CDR3 is 14 amino acids long. Germline V lookup: CDR1 SGHRS, CDR2 YFSETQ. V was trimmed by 3 bases and J by 2 bases, leaving 12 bases between them.

The chain joins TRBV9 to TRBJ1-6; weak D call: TRBD1 (5 bases). Germline CDR1 reads SGDLS; CDR2 reads YYNGEE. This CDR3 is built from 12 residues. Trimming took off 2 bases at V and 14 bases at J, with 11 bases between the two ends. DNA for the CDR3: TGTGCCAGCAGCGTCCCAGGGCGAACCCTCCACTTT. This encodes CASSVPGRTLHF.

The chain joins TRBV19 to TRBJ1-1; 7 bases map to TRBD1. V was clipped by 1 base and J by 0 bases; unmatched bases: 8. The CDR3 runs 17 residues. Germline V gene data show CDR1 as LNHDA and CDR2 as SQIVND (reference sequence). CDR3 in DNA: TGTGCCAGTAGTATAGTTCACTCGACAGGGTTGAACACTGAAGCTTTCTTT. It encodes CASSIVHSTGLNTEAFF.

The rearrangement uses TRBV5-6 and TRBJ2-7, with 8 bases aligning to TRBD1. Looked up from germline, CDR1 is SGHDT and CDR2 is YYEEEE. J was trimmed by 0 bases and V by 4 bases; bases with no gene match: 6. The CDR3 covers 15 residues. CDR3 DNA: TGTGCCAGCAGCACGGGGACAGGACGCTCCTACGAGCAGTACTTC. Residues: CASSTGTGRSYEQYF. The variable domain in full, with the rest retrieved from reference TRBV5-6 and TRBJ2-7, is DAGVTQSPTHLIKTRGQQVTLRCSPKSGHDTVSWYQQALGQGPQFIFQYYEEEERQRGNFPDRFSGHQFPNYSSELNVNALLLGDSALYLCASSTGTGRSYEQYFGPGTRLTVT.

The chain joins TRBV7-6 to TRBJ1-3; no reliable D call. The V and J ends lost 5 bases and 0 bases respectively, with 8 bases between them. CDR3 size: 14 residues. Germline assignment: CDR1 SGHVS and CDR2 FNYEAQ. The CDR3, as DNA: TGTGCCAGCAGCCAGCGGGGCTCTGGAAACACCATATATTTT. Translated: CASSQRGSGNTIYF.

The rearrangement joins TRBV7-8 to TRBJ2-7, with 8 bases matching TRBD1. The CDR3 totals 14 residues. Germline V lookup: CDR1 SGHVS, CDR2 FQNEAQ. Losses at the gene ends were 4 bases for V and 0 bases for J; bases not matched to a gene: 2. CDR3 coding DNA: TGTGCCAGCAGCTCGGACAGGGTCTCCTACGAGCAGTACTTC. It encodes CASSSDRVSYEQYF.

V and J are TRBV19 and TRBJ2-2; the D is unclear. V lost 6 bases to trimming and J lost 6 bases, with 8 bases between them. The germline V gene encodes CDR1 LNHDA and CDR2 SQIVND (reference sequence). The CDR3 has 12 residues. The CDR3 protein is CASSPKAGELFF. In nucleotides, the CDR3 is TGTGCCAGTAGCCCAAAGGCCGGGGAGCTGTTTTTT.

On this clone: This same CDR3 is encoded by further DNA sequences in the sample. CDR3: CASSLAAARVNEQYF. The CDR3 DNA reads as TGTGCCAGCAGCTTGGCCGCAGCTAGAGTGAACGAGCAGTACTTC. V and J are TRBV5-4 and TRBJ2-7, with D hard to call. The CDR3 covers 15 residues. Germline V gives CDR1 SGHNT, CDR2 YYREEE (reference sequence). Trimming removed 0 bases at V and 5 bases at J, with 15 bases between.

V usage is TRBV21-1 and J usage is TRBJ1-1; the DNA was not used to check the table's D call, TRBD1. TRBV21-1 is annotated as a pseudogene. This CDR3 contains 16 residues. CDR3 region: CASSKDGSQGPFSAFF. The CDR3 DNA is TGTGCCAGCAGCAAAGATGGTTCACAGGGGCCTTTCTCAGCTTTCTTT.

The chain joins TRBV11-2 to TRBJ2-7, with 10 bases matching TRBD1. Germline CDR1 and CDR2: SGHAT and FQNNGV. The V and J ends lost 3 bases and 6 bases, in that order; junction bases with no gene match: 5. The CDR3 loop spans 14 amino acids. CDR3 protein: CASSLATGGSEQYF. CDR3 sequence (DNA): TGTGCCAGCAGCTTGGCGACAGGGGGCAGCGAGCAGTACTTC.

The rearrangement uses TRBV9 and TRBJ2-1; 11 nucleotides line up with TRBD2. The CDR3 sequence is 15 residues long. The germline V gene has CDR1 SGDLS and CDR2 YYNGEE. J was trimmed by 4 bases and V by 4 bases; bases with no gene match: 4. The CDR3 here is CASSSLAGGYNEQFF. The CDR3 DNA reads as TGTGCCAGCAGCTCTCTAGCGGGGGGTTACAATGAGCAGTTCTTC.

This chain joins TRBV27 and TRBJ2-2; 12 bases line up with TRBD1. Per germline, CDR1 MNHEY and CDR2 SMNVEV (reference sequence). J was trimmed by 8 bases and V by 6 bases; bases with no gene match: 10. This CDR3 is built from 16 residues. CDR3 coding DNA: TGTGCCAGCAGACCAAGGGACAGGGGGCGGGTAGGGGAGCTGTTTTTT. Translated: CASRPRDRGRVGELFF.

The rearrangement uses TRBV10-3 and TRBJ2-7, with D maybe TRBD2 (6 bases). Germline V gives CDR1 ENHRY, CDR2 SYGVKD. This CDR3 comprises 14 residues. V gave up 3 bases and J gave up 5 bases, with 14 bases separating them. The CDR3, as DNA: TGTGCCATCAGTGAACCCCGGGGGAGACACGAGCAGTACTTC. Residues: CAISEPRGRHEQYF.

The CDR3 region is CASSQEEYGPTLQNEQFF. The CDR3 DNA sequence: TGTGCCAGCAGCCAAGAGGAATATGGACCGACCCTACAGAATGAGCAGTTCTTC. The chain employs TRBV3-1 (or the pseudogene TRBV3-2) and TRBJ2-1; no clear D. CDR3 length equals 18 residues. Germline CDR1 reads LGHDT; CDR2 reads YNNKEL (reference sequence). Trimming cost V 0 bases and J 7 bases, with 22 bases left between them.

This rearrangement joins TRBV19 to TRBJ1-5; tentatively, D is TRBD1 (5 bases). CDR3 size: 15 residues. The germline V gene has CDR1 LNHDA and CDR2 SQIVND (reference sequence). V shed 5 bases and J shed 2 bases, with 13 bases lying between them. CDR3 sequence (DNA): TGTGCCAGTAGTTCCTCTCGGGGGGGCAATCAGCCCCAGCATTTT. Translating it yields CASSSSRGGNQPQHF.

This clone was observed a handful of times. The chain employs TRBV27 and TRBJ2-1, with a tentative D call TRBD1 (6 bases). Trimming took off 3 bases at V and 5 bases at J, with 14 bases between the two ends. The CDR3 sequence is 15 residues long. CDR1 is MNHEY, CDR2 SMNVEV, per germline (reference sequence). CDR3 DNA sequence: TGTGCCAGCAGTTTTAGGACAGTGGGACACAATGAGCAGTTCTTC. Its protein is CASSFRTVGHNEQFF.

This clone has just a few counts. The CDR3 spells CAWSPVEGLDTEAFF. The DNA for the CDR3 is TGTGCCTGGAGCCCCGTGGAGGGATTGGACACTGAAGCTTTCTTT. The J gene is TRBJ1-1, the V gene TRBV30; D unclear. The CDR3 contains 15 residues. The germline V and J ends were trimmed by 3 bases and 3 bases, with 17 bases remaining between them. Looked up from germline, CDR1 is GTSNPN and CDR2 is SVGIG (reference sequence). Together with reference TRBV30 and TRBJ1-1, the CDR3 gives the full variable domain: SQTIHQWPATLVQPVGSPLSLECTVEGTSNPNLYWYRQAAGRGLQLLFYSVGIGQISSEVPQNLSASRPQDRQFILSSKKLLLSDSGFYLCAWSPVEGLDTEAFFGQGTRLTVV.

The J gene is TRBJ1-3, the V gene TRBV15; D call uncertain. This CDR3 is built from 16 residues. The germline gives CDR1 LNHNV, CDR2 YYDKDF (reference sequence). With 0 bases removed from V and 2 bases from J, the gap between germline ends came to 11 bases. Here the CDR3 reads CATSRDRGLTGNTIYF. In DNA, the CDR3 is TGTGCCACCAGCAGAGATCGAGGGTTGACTGGAAACACCATATATTTT.

This clone occurred once. The CDR3 sequence is CASKDRAETQYF. The DNA for the CDR3 is TGTGCCTCCAAGGACAGGGCAGAGACCCAGTACTTC. The V gene is TRBV10-3, the J gene TRBJ2-5; 8 bases line up with TRBD1. V lost 11 bases, J lost 4 bases, and 6 bases stayed unmatched. There are 12 residues in the CDR3. Germline values: CDR1 ENHRY, CDR2 SYGVKD.